This entry concerns a single T cell receptor (beta chain). The data stem from a study of T cells in Graves' hyperthyroidism and ophthalmopathy. If no ophthalmopathy progression occurred within 18 months, Graves' hyperthyroidism was stable. The source material, RNA transcripts, was used to amplify TCR beta CDR3 regions. In the first-round RT-PCR of the TCR CDR3, the HTBI primer set was used. TCRdb re-called the multiplex PCR reads through MiXCR, storing one row per CDR3 protein. The profile shows hundreds of thousands of distinct CDR3 sequences, 35% to 40% of them singletons. Germline trimming cut 6 bases from V and 3 bases from J; bases unmatched to any gene: 2. This CDR3 comprises 13 residues. Per germline, CDR1 SQVTM and CDR2 ANQGSEA.

The specimen sequenced was blood. The receptor's source is a man younger than 35 with Graves' hyperthyroidism. The chain employs TRBV29-1 and TRBJ2-1; 10 bases fit TRBD2. Here the CDR3 DNA reads TGCAGCGTCAGGACTAGCGGCTACAATGAGCAGTTCTTC. Protein: CSVRTSGYNEQFF.